A few counts support the clone carrying this T cell receptor (beta chain). Its antigen is still unknown. The germline CDR1 and CDR2 sequences are SGHDN and FVKESK. V was clipped by 1 base and J by 5 bases, with 9 bases between them. The CDR3 loop spans 14 amino acids. TCRdb reprocessed the RT-PCR reads via MiXCR and lists one record per CDR3 protein. The sample has hundreds of thousands of distinct CDR3 sequences, 11% to 15% seen once. These data belong to a study of response to subunit inactivated influenza vaccine. Study-level points and caveats: Authors suggested each seasonal flu vaccination may recruit only limited numbers of new T cells.

The sequences come from PBMCs from blood, collected less than 15 days before vaccination. The sequence was collected from a middle-aged man who received an inactivated influenza vaccine. V usage is TRBV14 and J usage is TRBJ1-3; D gene uncertain. This CDR3 reads CASSQATRRNTIYF. In DNA, the CDR3 is TGTGCCAGCAGCCAAGCGACTCGTAGAAACACCATATATTTT. Filled out from reference TRBV14 and TRBJ1-3, the complete variable domain reads EAGVTQFPSHSVIEKGQTVTLRCDPISGHDNLYWYRRVMGKEIKFLLHFVKESKQDESGMPNNRFLAERTGGTYSTLKVQPAELEDSGVYFCASSQATRRNTIYFGEGSWLTVV.